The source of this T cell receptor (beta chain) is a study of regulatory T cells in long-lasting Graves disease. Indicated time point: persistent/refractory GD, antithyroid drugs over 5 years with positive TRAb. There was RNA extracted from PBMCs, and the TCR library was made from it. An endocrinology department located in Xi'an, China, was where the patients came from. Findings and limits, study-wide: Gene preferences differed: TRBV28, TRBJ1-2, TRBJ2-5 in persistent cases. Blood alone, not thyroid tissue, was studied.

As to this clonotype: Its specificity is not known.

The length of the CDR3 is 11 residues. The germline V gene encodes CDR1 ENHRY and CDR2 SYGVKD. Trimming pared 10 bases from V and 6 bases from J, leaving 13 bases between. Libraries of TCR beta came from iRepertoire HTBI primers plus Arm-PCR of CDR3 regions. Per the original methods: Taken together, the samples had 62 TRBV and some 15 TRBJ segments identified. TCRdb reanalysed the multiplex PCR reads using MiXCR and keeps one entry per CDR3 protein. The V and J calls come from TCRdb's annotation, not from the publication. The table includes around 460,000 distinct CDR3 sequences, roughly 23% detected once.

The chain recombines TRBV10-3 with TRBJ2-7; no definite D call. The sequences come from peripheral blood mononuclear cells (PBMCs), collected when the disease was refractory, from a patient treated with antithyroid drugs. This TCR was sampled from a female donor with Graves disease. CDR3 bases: TGTGCCACCCAAAGTCTATCCGAGCAGTACTTC. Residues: CATQSLSEQYF.